This TCR beta chain is drawn from a study of shared clonotypes between healthy human individuals. This CDR3 region has 20 residues. The germline V gene encodes CDR1 MDHEN and CDR2 SYDVKM. The ends lost 3 bases at V and 3 bases at J; junction bases unmatched: 10. Positively selected for CCR7, the CD45RO-negative cells used as naive CD8 cells excluded terminally differentiated effector memory CD45RA+ cells. Here immunoSEQ multiplex PCR was the method, and the copy in TCRdb shows in-frame clones only, minus some. The table shows millions of clones, with 93% occurring only once. The genes are TRBV28 and TRBJ2-2; 16 nucleotides agree with TRBD2. This sequence was found in a man aged 18 to 30 in good health. Some clones in this sample may be carry-over from other donors' samples. Input material: naive CD8+ T cells from PBMCs. CDR3 residues: CASSFTGGTSGRDDTGELFF. CDR3 sequence (DNA): TGTGCCAGCAGTTTCACGGGAGGGACTAGCGGGAGGGATGACACCGGGGAGCTGTTTTTT.